Following are 3 T cell receptor beta chains from one sample sequenced in a study of T cells expressing NK-cell markers. Following a re-call of the 5' RACE reads, TCRdb has one entry per CDR3 protein and lacks DNA. The table for this sample gives 500,000 or so distinct CDR3 sequences. The sequenced sample consisted of blood T cells: a sorted CD56 or NKG2C T cell subset, CD4+ or CD8+ T cells, or bulk PBMC T cells (not recorded which). The receptor set was obtained from a man younger than 35 in good health.

The chain has TRBV5-1 and TRBJ2-1; without DNA, the TCRdb call of TRBD1 cannot be checked. The CDR3 is 15 amino acids. Germline CDR1 reads SGHRS; CDR2 reads YFSETQ. The CDR3 sequence: CASSLGDRLGGEQFF.

This rearrangement joins TRBV6-1 to TRBJ2-5; the D gene TCRdb calls, TRBD2, cannot be checked with no DNA. The CDR3 is 15 amino acids. Germline lookup yields CDR1 MNHNS and CDR2 SASEGT. The CDR3 sequence is CASINHVGGRETQYF.

The rearrangement links TRBV7-2 to TRBJ2-3. The CDR3 sequence is 16 residues long. CDR1 is SGHTA, CDR2 FQGNSA, per germline. The CDR3 loop reads CASSSHRPASTDTQYF.